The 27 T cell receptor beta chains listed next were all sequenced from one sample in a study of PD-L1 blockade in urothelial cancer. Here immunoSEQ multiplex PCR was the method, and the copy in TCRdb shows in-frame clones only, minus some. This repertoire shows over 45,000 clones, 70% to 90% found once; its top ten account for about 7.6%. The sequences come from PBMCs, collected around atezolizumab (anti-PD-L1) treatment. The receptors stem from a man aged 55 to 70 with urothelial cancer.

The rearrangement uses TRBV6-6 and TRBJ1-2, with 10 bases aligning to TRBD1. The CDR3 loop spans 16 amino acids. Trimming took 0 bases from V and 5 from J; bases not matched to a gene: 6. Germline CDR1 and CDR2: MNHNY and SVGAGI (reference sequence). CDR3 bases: TGTGCCAGCAGTTACTCGTTCTGGACAGGGGGTTATGGCTACACCTTC. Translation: CASSYSFWTGGYGYTF.

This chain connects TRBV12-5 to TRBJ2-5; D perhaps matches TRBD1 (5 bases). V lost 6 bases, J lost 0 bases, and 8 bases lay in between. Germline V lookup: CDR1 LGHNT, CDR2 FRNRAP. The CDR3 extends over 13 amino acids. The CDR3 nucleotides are TGTGCTAGTGGCAAGGGGTACCAAGAGACCCAGTACTTC. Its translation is CASGKGYQETQYF.

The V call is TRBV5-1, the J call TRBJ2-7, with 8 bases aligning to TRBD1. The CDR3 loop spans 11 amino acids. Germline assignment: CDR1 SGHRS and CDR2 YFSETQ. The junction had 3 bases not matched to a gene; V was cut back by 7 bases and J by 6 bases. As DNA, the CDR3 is TGCGCCAGCCACGACAGGGGCGAGCAGTACTTC. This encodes CASHDRGEQYF.

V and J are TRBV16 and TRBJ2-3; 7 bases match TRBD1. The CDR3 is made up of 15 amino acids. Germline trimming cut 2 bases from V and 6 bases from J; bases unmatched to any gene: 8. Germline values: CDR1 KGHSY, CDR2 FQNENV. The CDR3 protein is CASSQVQGRADTQYF. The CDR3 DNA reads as TGTGCCAGCAGCCAAGTACAGGGGAGAGCGGATACGCAGTATTTT.

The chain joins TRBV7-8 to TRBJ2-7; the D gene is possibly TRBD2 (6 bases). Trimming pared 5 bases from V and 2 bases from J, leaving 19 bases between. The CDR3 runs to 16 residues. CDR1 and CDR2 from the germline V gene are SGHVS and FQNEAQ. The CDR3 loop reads CASSPSRGSEPYEQYF. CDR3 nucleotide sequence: TGTGCCAGCAGCCCATCACGGGGGTCTGAACCCTACGAGCAGTACTTC.

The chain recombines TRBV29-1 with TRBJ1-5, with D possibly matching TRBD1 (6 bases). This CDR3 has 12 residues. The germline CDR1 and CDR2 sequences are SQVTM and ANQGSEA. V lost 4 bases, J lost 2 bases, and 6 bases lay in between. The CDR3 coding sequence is TGCAGCGTTGGACAGGGCAATCAGCCCCAGCATTTT. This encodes CSVGQGNQPQHF.

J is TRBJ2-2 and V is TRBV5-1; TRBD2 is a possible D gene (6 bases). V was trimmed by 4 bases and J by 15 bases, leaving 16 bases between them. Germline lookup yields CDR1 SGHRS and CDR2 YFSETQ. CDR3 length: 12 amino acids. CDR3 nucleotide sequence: TGCGCCAGCAGCGTAGCTGGGGGGATGGTGTTTTTT. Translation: CASSVAGGMVFF.

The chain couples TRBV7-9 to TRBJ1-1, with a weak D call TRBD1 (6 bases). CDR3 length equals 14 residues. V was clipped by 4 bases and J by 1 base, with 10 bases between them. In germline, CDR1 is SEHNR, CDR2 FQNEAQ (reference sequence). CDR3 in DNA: TGTGCCAGCAGCTCCCCGACAGGGAACACTGAAGCTTTCTTT. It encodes CASSSPTGNTEAFF.

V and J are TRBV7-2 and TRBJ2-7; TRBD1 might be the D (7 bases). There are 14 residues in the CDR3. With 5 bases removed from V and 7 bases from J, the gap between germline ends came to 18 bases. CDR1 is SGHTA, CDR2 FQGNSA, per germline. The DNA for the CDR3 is TGTGCCAGCAGCCTTCGACAGGGAGGATGGGAGCAGTACTTC. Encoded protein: CASSLRQGGWEQYF.

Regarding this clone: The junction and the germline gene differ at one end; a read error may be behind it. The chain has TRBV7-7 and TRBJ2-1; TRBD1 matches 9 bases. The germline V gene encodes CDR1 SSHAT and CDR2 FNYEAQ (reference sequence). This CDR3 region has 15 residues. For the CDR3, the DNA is TGTGCTAGCAGCTTAGTCACAGGGGGCAGGGGTGAGCAGTTCTTC. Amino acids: CASSLVTGGRGEQFF.

The CDR3 DNA is TGTGCCAGCAGCACGGGACTAGCGGGGGTCGGCTACAATGAGCAGTTCTTC. The encoded protein is CASSTGLAGVGYNEQFF. This sequence joins TRBV11-2 and TRBJ2-1; 14 bases align to TRBD2. CDR1 and CDR2 (germline): SGHAT, FQNNGV. J lost 3 bases, V lost 5 bases, and 6 bases had no gene match. The CDR3 contains 17 residues.

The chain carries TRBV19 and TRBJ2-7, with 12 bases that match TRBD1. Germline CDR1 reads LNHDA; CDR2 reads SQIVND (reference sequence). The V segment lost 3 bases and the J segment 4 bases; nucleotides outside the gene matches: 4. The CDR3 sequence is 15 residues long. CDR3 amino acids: CASSISGQGAYEQYF. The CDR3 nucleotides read TGTGCCAGTAGTATCTCGGGACAGGGGGCTTACGAGCAGTACTTC. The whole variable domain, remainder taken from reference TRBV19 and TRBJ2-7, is DGGITQSPKYLFRKEGQNVTLSCEQNLNHDAMYWYRQDPGQGLRLIYYSQIVNDFQKGDIAEGYSVSREKKESFPLTVTSAQKNPTAFYLCASSISGQGAYEQYFGPGTRLTVT.

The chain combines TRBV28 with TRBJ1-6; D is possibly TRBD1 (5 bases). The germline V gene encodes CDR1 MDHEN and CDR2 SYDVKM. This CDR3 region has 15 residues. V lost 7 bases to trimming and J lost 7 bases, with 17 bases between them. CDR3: CASNLPGSRNSPLHF. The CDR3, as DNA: TGTGCCAGCAATCTGCCAGGGTCCCGCAATTCACCCCTCCACTTT.

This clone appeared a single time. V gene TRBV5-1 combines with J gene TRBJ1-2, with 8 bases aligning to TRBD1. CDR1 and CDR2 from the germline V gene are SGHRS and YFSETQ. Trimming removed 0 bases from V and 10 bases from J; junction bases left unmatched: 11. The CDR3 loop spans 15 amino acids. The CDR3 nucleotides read TGCGCCAGCAGCTTGGCAGGGGGCGGGTTCGTGGACTACACCTTC. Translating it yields CASSLAGGGFVDYTF.

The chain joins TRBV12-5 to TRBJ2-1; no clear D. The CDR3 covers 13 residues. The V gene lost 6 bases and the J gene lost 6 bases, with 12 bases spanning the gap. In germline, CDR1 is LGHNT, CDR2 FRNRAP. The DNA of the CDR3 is TGTGCTAGTGGGCTTGAGCCCTCCAATGAGCAGTTCTTC. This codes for CASGLEPSNEQFF.

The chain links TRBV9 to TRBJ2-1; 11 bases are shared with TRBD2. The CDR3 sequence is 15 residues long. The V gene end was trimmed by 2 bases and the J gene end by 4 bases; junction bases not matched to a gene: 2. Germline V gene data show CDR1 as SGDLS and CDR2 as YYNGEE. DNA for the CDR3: TGTGCCAGCAGCGTTAGCGGGAGGGGTTACAATGAGCAGTTCTTC. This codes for CASSVSGRGYNEQFF.

The CDR3: CAWTQGIRYEQYF. The CDR3 DNA reads as TGTGCCTGGACACAGGGGATTCGCTACGAGCAGTACTTC. This chain uses TRBV30 with TRBJ2-7; 7 nucleotides agree with TRBD1. Trimming at V came to 4 bases and at J to 3 bases, leaving 6 bases not matched to a gene. The length of the CDR3 is 13 residues. Per germline, CDR1 GTSNPN and CDR2 SVGIG (reference sequence).

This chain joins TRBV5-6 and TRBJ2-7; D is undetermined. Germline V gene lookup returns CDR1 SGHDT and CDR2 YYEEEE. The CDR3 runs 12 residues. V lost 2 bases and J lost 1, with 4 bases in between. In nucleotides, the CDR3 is TGTGCCAGCAGCTTCCAGTCCTACGAGCAGTACTTC. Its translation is CASSFQSYEQYF.

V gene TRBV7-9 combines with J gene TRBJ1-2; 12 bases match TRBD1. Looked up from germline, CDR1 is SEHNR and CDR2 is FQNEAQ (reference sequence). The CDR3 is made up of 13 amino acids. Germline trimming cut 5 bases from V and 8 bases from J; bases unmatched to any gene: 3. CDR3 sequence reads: CASSAGTGGGYTF. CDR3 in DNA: TGTGCCAGCAGCGCCGGGACAGGGGGCGGCTACACCTTC. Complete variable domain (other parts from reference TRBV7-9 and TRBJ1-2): DTGVSQNPRHKITKRGQNVTFRCDPISEHNRLYWYRQTLGQGPEFLTYFQNEAQLEKSRLLSDRFSAERPKGSFSTLEIQRTEQGDSAMYLCASSAGTGGGYTFGSGTRLTVV.

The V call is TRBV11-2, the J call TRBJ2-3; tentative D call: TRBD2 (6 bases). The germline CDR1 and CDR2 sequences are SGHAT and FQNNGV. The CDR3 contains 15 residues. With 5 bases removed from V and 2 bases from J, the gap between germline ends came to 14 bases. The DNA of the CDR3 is TGTGCCAGCAGCCCTTGGACTACTTACACAGATACGCAGTATTTT. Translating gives CASSPWTTYTDTQYF.

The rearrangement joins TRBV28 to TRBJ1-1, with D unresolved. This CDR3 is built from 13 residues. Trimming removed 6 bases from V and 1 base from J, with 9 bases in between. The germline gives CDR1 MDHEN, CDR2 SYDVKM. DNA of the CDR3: TGTGCCAGCAGGGTAGCCGGGAACACTGAAGCTTTCTTT. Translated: CASRVAGNTEAFF.

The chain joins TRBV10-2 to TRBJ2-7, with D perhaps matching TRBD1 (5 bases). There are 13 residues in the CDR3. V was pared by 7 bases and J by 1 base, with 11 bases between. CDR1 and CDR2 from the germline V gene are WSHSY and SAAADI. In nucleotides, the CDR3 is TGCGCCAGCACTCGGACAACTTCCTACGAGCAGTACTTC. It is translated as CASTRTTSYEQYF.

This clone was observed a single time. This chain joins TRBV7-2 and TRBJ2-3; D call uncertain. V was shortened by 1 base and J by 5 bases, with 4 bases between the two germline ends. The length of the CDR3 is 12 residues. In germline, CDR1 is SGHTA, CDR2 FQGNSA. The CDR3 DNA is TGTGCCAGCAGCTTAGGACTAGATACGCAGTATTTT. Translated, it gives CASSLGLDTQYF.

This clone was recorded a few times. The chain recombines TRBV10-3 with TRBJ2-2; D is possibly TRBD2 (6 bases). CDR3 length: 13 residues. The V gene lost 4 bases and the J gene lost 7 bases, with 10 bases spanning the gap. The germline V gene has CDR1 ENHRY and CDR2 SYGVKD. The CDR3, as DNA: TGTGCCATCAGTGCGGAGGGAAACGGGGAGCTGTTTTTT. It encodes CAISAEGNGELFF.

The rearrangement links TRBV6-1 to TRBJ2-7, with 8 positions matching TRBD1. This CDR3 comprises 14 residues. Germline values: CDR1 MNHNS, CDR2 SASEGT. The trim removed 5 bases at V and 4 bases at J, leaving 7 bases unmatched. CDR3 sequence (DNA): TGTGCCAGCAGTATCAGGACAGGGTTATACGAGCAGTACTTC. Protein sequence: CASSIRTGLYEQYF.

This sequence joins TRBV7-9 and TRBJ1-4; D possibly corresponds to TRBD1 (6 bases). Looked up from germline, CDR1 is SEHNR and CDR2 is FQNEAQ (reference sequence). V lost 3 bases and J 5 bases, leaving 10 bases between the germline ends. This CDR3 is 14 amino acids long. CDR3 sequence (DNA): TGTGCCAGCAGCTTTCAAGGACAGAATGAAAAACTGTTTTTT. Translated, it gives CASSFQGQNEKLFF. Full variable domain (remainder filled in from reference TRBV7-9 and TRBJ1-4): DTGVSQNPRHKITKRGQNVTFRCDPISEHNRLYWYRQTLGQGPEFLTYFQNEAQLEKSRLLSDRFSAERPKGSFSTLEIQRTEQGDSAMYLCASSFQGQNEKLFFGSGTQLSVL.

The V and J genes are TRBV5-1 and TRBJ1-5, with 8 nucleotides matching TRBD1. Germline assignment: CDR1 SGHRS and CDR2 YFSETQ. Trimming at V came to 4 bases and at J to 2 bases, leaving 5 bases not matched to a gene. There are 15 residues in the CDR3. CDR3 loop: CASSPGQGGNQPQHF. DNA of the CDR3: TGCGCCAGCAGCCCAGGACAGGGAGGCAATCAGCCCCAGCATTTT.